A single TCR beta chain is shown here with its context. These data belong to a study of cytomegalovirus exposure and HLA in healthy donors. Amplification used 60 Vbeta primers and 13 Jbeta primers. Produced via immunoSEQ multiplex PCR; TCRdb's table is partial and in-frame only. The profile shows roughly 140,000 clones, about 76% of them singletons. CDR3 size: 16 residues. Germline-derived CDR1 and CDR2 are SGDLS and YYNGEE. Germline trimming cut 5 bases from V and 6 bases from J; bases unmatched to any gene: 11. The sequencing sample was made of PBMCs. The chain combines TRBV9 with TRBJ2-2; 9 bases map to TRBD1. The sequence came from a man younger than 35 in good health and CMV-seronegative. The CDR3 coding sequence is TGTGCCAGCAGTCTCAACCGGGGGACAGGGTCCGGGGAGCTGTTTTTT. Translation gives CASSLNRGTGSGELFF.